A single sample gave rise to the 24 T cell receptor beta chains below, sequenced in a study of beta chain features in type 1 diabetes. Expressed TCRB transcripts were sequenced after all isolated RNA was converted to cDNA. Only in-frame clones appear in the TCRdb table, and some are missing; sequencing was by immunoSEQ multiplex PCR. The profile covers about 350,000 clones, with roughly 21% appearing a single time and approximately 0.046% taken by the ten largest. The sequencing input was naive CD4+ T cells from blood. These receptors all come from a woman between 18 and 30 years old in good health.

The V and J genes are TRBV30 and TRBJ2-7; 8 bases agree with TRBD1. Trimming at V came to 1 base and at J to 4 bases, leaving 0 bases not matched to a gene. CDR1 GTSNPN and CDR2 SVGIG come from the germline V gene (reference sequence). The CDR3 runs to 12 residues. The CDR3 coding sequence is TGTGCCTGGAGTGACAGGGGGTACGAGCAGTACTTC. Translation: CAWSDRGYEQYF.

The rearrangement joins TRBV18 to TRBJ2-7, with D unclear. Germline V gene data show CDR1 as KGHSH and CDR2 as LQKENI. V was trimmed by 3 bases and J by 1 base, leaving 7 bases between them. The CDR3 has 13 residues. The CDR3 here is CASSPPGSYEQYF. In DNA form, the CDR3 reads TGTGCCAGCTCACCTCCAGGATCCTACGAGCAGTACTTC.

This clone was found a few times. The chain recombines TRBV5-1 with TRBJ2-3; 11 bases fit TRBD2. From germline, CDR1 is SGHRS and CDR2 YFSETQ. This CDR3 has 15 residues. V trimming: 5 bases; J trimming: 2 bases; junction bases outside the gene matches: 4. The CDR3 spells CASRTSGGTTDTQYF. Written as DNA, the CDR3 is TGCGCCAGCAGAACTAGCGGGGGTACCACAGATACGCAGTATTTT. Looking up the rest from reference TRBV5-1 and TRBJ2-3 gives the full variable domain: KAGVTQTPRYLIKTRGQQVTLSCSPISGHRSVSWYQQTPGQGLQFLFEYFSETQRNKGNFPGRFSGRQFSNSRSEMNVSTLELGDSALYLCASRTSGGTTDTQYFGPGTRLTVL.

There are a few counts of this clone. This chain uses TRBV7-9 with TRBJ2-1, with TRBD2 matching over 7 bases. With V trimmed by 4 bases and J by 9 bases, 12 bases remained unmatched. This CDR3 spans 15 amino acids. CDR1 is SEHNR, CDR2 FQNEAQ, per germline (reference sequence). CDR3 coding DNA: TGTGCCAGCAGCTCCAGGGCGGGAGAAAAGGGTGAGCAGTTCTTC. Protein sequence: CASSSRAGEKGEQFF.

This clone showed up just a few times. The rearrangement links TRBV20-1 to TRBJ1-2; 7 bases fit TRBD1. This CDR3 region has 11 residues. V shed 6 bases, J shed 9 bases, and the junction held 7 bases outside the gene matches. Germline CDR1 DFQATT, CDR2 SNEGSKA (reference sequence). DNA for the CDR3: TGCAGTGCCGGACAGGCGGGAAGCTACACCTTC. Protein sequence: CSAGQAGSYTF.

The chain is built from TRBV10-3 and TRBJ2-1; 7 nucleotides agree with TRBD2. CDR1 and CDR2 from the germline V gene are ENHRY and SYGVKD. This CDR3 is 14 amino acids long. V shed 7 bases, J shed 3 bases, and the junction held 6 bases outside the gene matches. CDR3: CAIKGGTYYNEQFF. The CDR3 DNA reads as TGTGCCATCAAGGGAGGGACCTACTACAATGAGCAGTTCTTC.

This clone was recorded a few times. The chain's CDR3 is CASSYSNRGNEQFF. CDR3 DNA: TGTGCCAGCAGTTACTCGAACAGGGGGAATGAGCAGTTCTTC. The rearrangement uses TRBV6-5 and TRBJ2-1; 8 bases map to TRBD1. Germline V gives CDR1 MNHEY, CDR2 SVGAGI. J was trimmed by 7 bases and V by 0 bases; bases with no gene match: 2. The CDR3 has 14 residues.

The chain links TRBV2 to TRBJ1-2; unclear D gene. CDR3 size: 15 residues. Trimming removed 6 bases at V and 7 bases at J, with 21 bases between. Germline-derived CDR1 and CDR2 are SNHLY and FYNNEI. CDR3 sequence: CASRFLRSEGGGYTF. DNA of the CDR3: TGTGCCAGCAGATTCTTAAGGAGCGAGGGTGGTGGCTACACCTTC.

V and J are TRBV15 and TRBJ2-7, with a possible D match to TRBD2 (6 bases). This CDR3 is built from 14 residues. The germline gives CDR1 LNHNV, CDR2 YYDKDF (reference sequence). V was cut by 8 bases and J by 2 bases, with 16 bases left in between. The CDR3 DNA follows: TGTGCCACCGGAGAAGGAGGGTTTACCTACGAGCAGTACTTC. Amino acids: CATGEGGFTYEQYF. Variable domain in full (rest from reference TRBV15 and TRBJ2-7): DAMVIQNPRYQVTQFGKPVTLSCSQTLNHNVMYWYQQKSSQAPKLLFHYYDKDFNNEADTPDNFQSRRPNTSFCFLDIRSPGLGDTAMYLCATGEGGFTYEQYFGPGTRLTVT.

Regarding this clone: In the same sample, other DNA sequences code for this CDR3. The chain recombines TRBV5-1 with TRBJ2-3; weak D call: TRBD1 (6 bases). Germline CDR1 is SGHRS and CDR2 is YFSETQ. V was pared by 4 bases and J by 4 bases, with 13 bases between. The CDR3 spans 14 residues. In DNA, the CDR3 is TGCGCCAGCAGCCTGCCACAGGGACCAGATACGCAGTATTTT. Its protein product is CASSLPQGPDTQYF.

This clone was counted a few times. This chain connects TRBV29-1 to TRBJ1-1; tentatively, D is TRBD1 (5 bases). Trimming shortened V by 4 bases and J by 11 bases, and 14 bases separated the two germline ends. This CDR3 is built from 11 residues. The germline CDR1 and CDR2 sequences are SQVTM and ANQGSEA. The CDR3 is CSVGVGGAAFF. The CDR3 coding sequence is TGCAGCGTTGGGGTGGGAGGGGCGGCTTTCTTT.

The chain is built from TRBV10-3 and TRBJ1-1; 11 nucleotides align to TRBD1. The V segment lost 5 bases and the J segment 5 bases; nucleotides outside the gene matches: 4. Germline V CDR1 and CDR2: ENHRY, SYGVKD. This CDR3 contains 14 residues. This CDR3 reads CAISIGQGATEAFF. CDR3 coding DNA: TGTGCCATCAGTATCGGACAGGGGGCTACTGAAGCTTTCTTT.

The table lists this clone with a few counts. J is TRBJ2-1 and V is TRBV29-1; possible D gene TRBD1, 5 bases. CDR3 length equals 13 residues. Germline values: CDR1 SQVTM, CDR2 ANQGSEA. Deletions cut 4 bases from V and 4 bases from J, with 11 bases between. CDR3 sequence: CSVAGIGYNEQFF. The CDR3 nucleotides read TGCAGCGTTGCAGGGATCGGGTACAATGAGCAGTTCTTC.

The CDR3 DNA follows: TGTGCCAGCAGTTACTGGGGGCGCTCGGGGACCGGGGAGCTGTTTTTT. Protein: CASSYWGRSGTGELFF. The chain joins TRBV6-6 to TRBJ2-2, with D possibly matching TRBD1 (6 bases). The germline V gene has CDR1 MNHNY and CDR2 SVGAGI (reference sequence). Between the trimmed V and J ends, which lost 1 base and 5 bases, there was a span of 14 bases. The CDR3 sequence is 16 residues long.

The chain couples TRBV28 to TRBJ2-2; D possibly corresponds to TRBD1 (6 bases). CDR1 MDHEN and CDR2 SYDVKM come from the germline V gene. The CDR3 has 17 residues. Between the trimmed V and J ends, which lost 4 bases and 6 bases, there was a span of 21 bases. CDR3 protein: CASSSTGHPSRSGELFF. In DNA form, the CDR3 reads TGTGCCAGCAGTTCCACGGGACACCCAAGCAGGTCCGGGGAGCTGTTTTTT.

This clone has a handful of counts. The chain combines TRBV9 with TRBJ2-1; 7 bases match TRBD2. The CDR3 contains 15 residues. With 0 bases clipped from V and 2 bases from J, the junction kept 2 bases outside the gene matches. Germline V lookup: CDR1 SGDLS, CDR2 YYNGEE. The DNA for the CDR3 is TGTGCCAGCAGCGTAGCTAGCGGCACCTACAATGAGCAGTTCTTC. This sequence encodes CASSVASGTYNEQFF.

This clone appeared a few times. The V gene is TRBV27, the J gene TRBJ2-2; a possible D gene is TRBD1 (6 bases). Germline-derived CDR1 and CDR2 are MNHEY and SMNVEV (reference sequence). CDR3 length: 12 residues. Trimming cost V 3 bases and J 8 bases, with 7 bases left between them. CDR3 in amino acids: CASSFQGGELFF. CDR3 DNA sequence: TGTGCCAGCAGTTTTCAGGGGGGGGAGCTGTTTTTT.

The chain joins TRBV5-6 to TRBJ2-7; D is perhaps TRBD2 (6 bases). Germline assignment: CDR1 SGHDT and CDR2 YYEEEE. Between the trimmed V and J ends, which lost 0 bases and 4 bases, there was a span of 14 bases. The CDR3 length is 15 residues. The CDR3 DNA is TGTGCCAGCAGCTTGGAACCGGGACTGGGATACGAGCAGTACTTC. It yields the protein CASSLEPGLGYEQYF.

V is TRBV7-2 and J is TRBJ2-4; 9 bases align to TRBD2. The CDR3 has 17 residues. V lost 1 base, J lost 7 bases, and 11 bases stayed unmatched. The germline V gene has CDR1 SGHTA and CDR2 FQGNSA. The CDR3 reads CASSLVAGGPSINIQYF. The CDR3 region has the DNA TGTGCCAGCAGCTTAGTTGCGGGAGGGCCGAGTATTAACATTCAGTACTTC.

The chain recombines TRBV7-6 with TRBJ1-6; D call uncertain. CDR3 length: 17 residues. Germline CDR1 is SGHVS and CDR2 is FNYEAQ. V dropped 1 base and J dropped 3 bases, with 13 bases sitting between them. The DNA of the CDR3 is TGTGCCAGCAGCTTAGGCAGCGGGCCGATCTATAATTCACCCCTCCACTTT. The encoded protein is CASSLGSGPIYNSPLHF.

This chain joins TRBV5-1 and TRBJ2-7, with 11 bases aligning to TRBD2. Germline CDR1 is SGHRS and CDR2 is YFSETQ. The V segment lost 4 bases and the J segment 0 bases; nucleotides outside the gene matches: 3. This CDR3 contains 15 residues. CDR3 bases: TGCGCCAGCAGCGATACTAGCGGGAGCTCCTACGAGCAGTACTTC. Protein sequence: CASSDTSGSSYEQYF.

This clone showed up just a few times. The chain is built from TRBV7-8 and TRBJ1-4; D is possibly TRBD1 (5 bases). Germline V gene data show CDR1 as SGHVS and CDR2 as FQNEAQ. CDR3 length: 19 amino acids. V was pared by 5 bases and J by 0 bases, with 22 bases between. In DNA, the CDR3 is TGTGCCAGCAGCACCTTTCAGGCAGGGTCGGCCGCAACTAATGAAAAACTGTTTTTT. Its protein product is CASSTFQAGSAATNEKLFF.

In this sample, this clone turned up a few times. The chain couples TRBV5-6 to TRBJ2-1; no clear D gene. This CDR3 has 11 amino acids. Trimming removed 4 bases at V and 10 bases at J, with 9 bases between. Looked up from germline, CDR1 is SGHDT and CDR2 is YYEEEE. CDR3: CASSLRLEQFF. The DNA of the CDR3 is TGTGCCAGCAGCCTACGGTTGGAGCAGTTCTTC.

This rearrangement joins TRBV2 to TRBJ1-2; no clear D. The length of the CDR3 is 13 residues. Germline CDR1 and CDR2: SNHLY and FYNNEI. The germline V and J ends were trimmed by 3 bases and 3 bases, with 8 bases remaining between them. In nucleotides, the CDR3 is TGTGCCAGCAGTGACGACATCTACTATGGCTACACCTTC. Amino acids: CASSDDIYYGYTF.